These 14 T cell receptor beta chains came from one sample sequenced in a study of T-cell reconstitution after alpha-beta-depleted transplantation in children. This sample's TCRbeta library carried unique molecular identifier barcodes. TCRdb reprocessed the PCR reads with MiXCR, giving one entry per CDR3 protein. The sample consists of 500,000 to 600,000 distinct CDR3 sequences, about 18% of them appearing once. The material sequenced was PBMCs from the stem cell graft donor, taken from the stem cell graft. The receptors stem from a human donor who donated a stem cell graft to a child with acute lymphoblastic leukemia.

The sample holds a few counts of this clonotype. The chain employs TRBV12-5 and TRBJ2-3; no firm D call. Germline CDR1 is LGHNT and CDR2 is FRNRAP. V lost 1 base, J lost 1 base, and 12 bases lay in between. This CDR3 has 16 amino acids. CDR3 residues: CASGLELLWGTDTQYF. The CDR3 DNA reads TGTGCTAGTGGTTTGGAACTTCTATGGGGCACAGATACGCAGTATTTT.

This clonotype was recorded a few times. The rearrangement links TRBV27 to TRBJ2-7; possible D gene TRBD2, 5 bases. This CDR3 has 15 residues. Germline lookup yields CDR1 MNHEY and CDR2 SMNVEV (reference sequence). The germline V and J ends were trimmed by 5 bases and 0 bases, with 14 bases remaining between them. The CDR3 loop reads CASSPRDASSYEQYF. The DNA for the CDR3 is TGTGCCAGCAGTCCCCGGGATGCAAGCTCCTACGAGCAGTACTTC.

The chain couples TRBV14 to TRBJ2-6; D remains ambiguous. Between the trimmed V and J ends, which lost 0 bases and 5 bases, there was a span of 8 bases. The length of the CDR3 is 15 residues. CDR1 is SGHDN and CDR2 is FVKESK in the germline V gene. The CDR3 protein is CASSQEPRRANVLTF. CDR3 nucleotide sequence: TGTGCCAGCAGCCAAGAGCCGCGCCGGGCCAACGTCCTGACTTTC. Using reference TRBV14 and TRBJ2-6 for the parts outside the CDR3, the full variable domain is EAGVTQFPSHSVIEKGQTVTLRCDPISGHDNLYWYRRVMGKEIKFLLHFVKESKQDESGMPNNRFLAERTGGTYSTLKVQPAELEDSGVYFCASSQEPRRANVLTFGAGSRLTVL.

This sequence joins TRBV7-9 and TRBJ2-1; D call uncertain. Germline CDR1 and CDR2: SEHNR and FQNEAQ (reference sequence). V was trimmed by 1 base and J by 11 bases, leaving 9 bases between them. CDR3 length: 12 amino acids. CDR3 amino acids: CASSLVGQQQFF. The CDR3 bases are TGTGCCAGCAGCTTAGTAGGCCAGCAGCAGTTCTTC.

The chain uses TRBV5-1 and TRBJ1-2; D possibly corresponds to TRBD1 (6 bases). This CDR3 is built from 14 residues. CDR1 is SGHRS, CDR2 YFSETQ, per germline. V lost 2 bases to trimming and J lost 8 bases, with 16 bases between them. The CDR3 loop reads CASSFVLTGGGYTF. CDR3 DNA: TGCGCCAGCAGCTTCGTCTTGACAGGAGGGGGCTACACCTTC.

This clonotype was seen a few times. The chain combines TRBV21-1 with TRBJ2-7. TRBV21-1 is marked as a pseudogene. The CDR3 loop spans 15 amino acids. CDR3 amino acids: CASSKDGGLAYEQYF. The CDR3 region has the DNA TGTGCCAGCAGCAAAGACGGGGGGCTCGCGTACGAGCAGTACTTC.

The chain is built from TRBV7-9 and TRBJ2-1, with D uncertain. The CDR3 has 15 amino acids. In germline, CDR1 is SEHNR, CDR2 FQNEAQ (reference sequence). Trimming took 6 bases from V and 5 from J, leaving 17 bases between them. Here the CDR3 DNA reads TGTGCCAGCAGTCCCGGGTTTGACATGAACAATGAGCAGTTCTTC. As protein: CASSPGFDMNNEQFF.

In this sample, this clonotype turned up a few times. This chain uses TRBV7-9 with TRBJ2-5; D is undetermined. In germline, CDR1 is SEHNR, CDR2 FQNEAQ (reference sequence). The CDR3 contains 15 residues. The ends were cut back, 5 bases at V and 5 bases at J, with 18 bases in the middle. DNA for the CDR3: TGTGCCAGCAGCCCCCCGAGGCCAGCATCGGAGACCCAGTACTTC. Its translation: CASSPPRPASETQYF.

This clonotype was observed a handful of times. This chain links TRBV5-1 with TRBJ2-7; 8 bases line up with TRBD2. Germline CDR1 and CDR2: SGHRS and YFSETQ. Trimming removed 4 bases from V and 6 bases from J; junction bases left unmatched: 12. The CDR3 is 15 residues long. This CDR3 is CASSPAEAGEVEQYF. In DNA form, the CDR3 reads TGCGCCAGCAGCCCCGCCGAAGCGGGAGAAGTCGAGCAGTACTTC. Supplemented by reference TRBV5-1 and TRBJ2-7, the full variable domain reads KAGVTQTPRYLIKTRGQQVTLSCSPISGHRSVSWYQQTPGQGLQFLFEYFSETQRNKGNFPGRFSGRQFSNSRSEMNVSTLELGDSALYLCASSPAEAGEVEQYFGPGTRLTVT.

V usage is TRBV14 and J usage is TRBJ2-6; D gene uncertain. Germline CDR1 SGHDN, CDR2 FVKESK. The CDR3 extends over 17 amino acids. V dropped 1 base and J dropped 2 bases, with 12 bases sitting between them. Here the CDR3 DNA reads TGTGCCAGCAGCCAAGGAGTAGGTCTCCCTGGGGCCAACGTCCTGACTTTC. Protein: CASSQGVGLPGANVLTF. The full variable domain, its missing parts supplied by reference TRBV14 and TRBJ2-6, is EAGVTQFPSHSVIEKGQTVTLRCDPISGHDNLYWYRRVMGKEIKFLLHFVKESKQDESGMPNNRFLAERTGGTYSTLKVQPAELEDSGVYFCASSQGVGLPGANVLTFGAGSRLTVL.

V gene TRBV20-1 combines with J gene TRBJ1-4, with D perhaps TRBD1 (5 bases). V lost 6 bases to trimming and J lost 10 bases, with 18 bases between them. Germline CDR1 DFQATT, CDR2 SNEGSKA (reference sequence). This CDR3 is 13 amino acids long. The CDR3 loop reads CSAPRGQQAKLFF. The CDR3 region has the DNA TGCAGTGCCCCGAGGGGCCAACAGGCAAAACTGTTTTTT.

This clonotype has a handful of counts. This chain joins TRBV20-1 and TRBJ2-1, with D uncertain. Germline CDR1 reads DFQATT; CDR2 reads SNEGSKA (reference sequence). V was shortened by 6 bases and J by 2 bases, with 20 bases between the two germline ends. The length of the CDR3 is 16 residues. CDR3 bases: TGCAGTGCCCCCGCACTGCCAGATAGGACCTACAATGAGCAGTTCTTC. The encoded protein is CSAPALPDRTYNEQFF.

CDR3 bases: TGTGCCAGCAGCTTAGCGTCGGCTAGCGGGAGCACAGATACGCAGTATTTT. Translation: CASSLASASGSTDTQYF. The J gene is TRBJ2-3, the V gene TRBV7-8; 8 bases map to TRBD2. Germline V lookup: CDR1 SGHVS, CDR2 FQNEAQ. The V segment lost 0 bases and the J segment 0 bases; nucleotides outside the gene matches: 5. CDR3 length: 17 residues.

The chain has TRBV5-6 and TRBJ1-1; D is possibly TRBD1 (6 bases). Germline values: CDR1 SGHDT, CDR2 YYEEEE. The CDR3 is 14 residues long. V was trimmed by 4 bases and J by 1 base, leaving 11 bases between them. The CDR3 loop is CASSGTGWNTEAFF. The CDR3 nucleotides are TGTGCCAGCAGCGGTACAGGGTGGAACACTGAAGCTTTCTTT.